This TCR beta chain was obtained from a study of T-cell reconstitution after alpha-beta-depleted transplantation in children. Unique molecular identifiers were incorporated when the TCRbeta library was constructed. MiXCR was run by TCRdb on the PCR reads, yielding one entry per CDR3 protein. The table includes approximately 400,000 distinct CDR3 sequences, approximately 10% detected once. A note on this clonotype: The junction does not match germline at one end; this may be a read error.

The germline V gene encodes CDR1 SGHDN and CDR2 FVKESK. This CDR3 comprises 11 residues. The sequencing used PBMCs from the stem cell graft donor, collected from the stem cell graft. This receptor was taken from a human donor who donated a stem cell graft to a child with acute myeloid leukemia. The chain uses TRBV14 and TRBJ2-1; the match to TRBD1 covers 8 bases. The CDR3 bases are TGTGCCAGCGGCCAAGGGGACAGGTTCTCCTTC. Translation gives CASGQGDRFSF.